This T cell receptor (beta chain) comes out of a study of CD8 T cells in Susac syndrome. With random hexamers, reverse transcription was performed on about 0.5 to 1 ug of RNA. Amplification of TCR beta CDR3 by immunoSEQ multiplex PCR spanned 54 Vbeta and 13 Jbeta. TCRdb reanalysed the immunoSEQ multiplex PCR reads using MiXCR and keeps one entry per CDR3 protein. This table has 130,000 to 150,000 distinct CDR3 sequences, roughly 95% appearing once. The CDR3 is 14 residues long. V was pared by 8 bases and J by 1 base, with 13 bases between. Sequencing was performed on CD4+ T cells from PBMCs. The receptor's source is a human donor in good health. V gene TRBV12-3 or TRBV12-4 combines with J gene TRBJ2-3, with D maybe TRBD2 (6 bases). CDR3: CASLGGTRTDTQYF. DNA for the CDR3: TGTGCCAGCCTAGGCGGGACCCGCACAGATACGCAGTATTTT.